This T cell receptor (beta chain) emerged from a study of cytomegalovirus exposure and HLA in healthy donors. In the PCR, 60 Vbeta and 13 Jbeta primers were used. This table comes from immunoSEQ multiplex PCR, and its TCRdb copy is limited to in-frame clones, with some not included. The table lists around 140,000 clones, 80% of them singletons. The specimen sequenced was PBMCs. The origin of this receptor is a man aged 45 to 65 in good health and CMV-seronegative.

The CDR3, as DNA: TGTGCCAGTAGTAACAGGGACTCTGGAAACACCATATATTTT. It encodes CASSNRDSGNTIYF. The gene calls are TRBV19 and TRBJ1-3; TRBD1 is a possible D gene (6 bases). The CDR3 consists of 14 residues. V lost 4 bases and J lost 0, with 7 bases in between. Germline values: CDR1 LNHDA, CDR2 SQIVND (reference sequence).